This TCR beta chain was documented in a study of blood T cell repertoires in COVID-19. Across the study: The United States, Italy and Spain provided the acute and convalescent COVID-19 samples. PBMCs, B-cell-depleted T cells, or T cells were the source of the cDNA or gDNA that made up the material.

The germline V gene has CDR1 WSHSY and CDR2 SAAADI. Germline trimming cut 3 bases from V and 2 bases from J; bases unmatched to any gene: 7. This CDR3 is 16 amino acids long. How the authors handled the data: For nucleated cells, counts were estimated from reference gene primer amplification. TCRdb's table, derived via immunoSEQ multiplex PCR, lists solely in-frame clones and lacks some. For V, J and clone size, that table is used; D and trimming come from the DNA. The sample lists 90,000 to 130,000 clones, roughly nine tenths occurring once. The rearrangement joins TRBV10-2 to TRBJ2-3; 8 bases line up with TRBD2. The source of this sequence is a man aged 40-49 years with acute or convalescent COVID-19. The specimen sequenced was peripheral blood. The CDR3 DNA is TGCGCCAGCAGTGACGCGACTAGCGAATACACAGATACGCAGTATTTT. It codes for CASSDATSEYTDTQYF.